This TCR beta chain originates from a study of identical twins. The study's findings and limits: Out-of-frame alpha sequences common to twins exhibited a surplus of low generation probability. Models predicted too little out-of-frame TCR alpha sharing in monozygotic twins. Conclusions came from cross-sectional statistical analysis, not from following the same donors.

Donors uniformly comprised healthy Caucasians. This clonotype occurred many times. Its antigen is unidentified. A single record per CDR3 protein comes from TCRdb applying MiXCR to the 5' RACE reads. The sample holds 690,000 or so distinct CDR3 sequences, 8.6% seen once. The length of the CDR3 is 14 residues. CDR1 is KGHDR, CDR2 SFDVKD, per germline. Trimming removed 1 base at V and 7 bases at J, with 10 bases between. The same sample was also studied in work on yellow fever vaccine responses in identical twins.

The chain links TRBV24-1 to TRBJ2-1; no firm D call. Sequenced input: PBMCs. The sequence was collected from a woman under 30 in good health. CDR3 amino acids: CATSDLDGWNEQFF. In DNA, the CDR3 is TGTGCCACCAGTGATTTAGACGGCTGGAATGAGCAGTTCTTC.